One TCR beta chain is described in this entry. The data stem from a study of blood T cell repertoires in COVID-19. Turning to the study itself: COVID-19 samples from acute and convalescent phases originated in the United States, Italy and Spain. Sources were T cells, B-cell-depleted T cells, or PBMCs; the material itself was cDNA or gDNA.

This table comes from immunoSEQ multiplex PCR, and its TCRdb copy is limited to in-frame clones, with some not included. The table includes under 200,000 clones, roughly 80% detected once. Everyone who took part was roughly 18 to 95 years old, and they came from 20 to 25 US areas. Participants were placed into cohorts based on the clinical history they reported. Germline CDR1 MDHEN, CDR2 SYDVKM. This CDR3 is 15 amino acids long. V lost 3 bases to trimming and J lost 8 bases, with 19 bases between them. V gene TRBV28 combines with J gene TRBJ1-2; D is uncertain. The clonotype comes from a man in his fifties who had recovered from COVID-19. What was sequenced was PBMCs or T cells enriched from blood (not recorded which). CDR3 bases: TGTGCCAGCAGTTTCGGCCAAGGCGGGGTGAGAGGCTACACCTTC. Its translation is CASSFGQGGVRGYTF.